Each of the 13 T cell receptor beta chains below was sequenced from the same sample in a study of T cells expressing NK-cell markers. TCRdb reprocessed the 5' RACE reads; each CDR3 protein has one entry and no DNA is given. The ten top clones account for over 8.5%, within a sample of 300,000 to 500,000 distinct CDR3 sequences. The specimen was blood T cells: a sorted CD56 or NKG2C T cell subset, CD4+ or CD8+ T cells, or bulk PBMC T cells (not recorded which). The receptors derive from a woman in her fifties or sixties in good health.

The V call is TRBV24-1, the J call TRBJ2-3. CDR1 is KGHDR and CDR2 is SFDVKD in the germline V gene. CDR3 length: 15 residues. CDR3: CATSDFRLARNTQYF.

This CDR3 is CATSDLLSGGRDEQFF. The rearrangement joins TRBV24-1 to TRBJ2-1; TCRdb returns TRBD2, unconfirmable since there is no DNA. Germline loops: CDR1 KGHDR, CDR2 SFDVKD. This CDR3 contains 16 residues.

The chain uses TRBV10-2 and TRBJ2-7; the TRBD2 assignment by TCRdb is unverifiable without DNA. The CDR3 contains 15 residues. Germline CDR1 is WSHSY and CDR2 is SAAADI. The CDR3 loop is CASTQPGLAVYEQYF.

CDR3 sequence reads: CASSSTGGETQYF. The chain joins TRBV27 to TRBJ2-5; TCRdb reports TRBD1, a call that lacks DNA to check it against. The CDR3 has 13 residues. The germline gives CDR1 MNHEY, CDR2 SMNVEV (reference sequence).

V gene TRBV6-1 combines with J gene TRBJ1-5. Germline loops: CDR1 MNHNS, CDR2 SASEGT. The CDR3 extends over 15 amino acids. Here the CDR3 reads CASSEAPNPTKPQHF.

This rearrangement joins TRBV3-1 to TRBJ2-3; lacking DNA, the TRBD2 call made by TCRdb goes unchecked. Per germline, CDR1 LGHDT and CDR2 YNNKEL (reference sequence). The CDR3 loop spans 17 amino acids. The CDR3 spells CASSLPPRLAGTDTQYF.

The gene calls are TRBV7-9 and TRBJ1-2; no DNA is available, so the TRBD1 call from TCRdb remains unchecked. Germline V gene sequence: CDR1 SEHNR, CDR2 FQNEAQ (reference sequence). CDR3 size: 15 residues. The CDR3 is CASSLVVQGTAGYTF.

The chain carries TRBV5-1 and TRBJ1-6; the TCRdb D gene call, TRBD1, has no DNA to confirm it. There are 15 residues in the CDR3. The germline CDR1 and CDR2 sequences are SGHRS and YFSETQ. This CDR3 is CASSGGTGEHSPLHF.

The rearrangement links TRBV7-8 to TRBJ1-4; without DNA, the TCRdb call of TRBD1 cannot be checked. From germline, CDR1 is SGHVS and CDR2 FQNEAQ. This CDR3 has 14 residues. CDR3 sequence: CASSLAGVGEKLFF.

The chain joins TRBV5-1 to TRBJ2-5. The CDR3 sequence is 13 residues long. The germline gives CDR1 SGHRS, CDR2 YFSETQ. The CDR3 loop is CASSLLEDETQYF.

CDR3 residues: CASSMFGSSGSSYNEQFF. The chain employs TRBV5-4 and TRBJ2-1; absent DNA, TCRdb's TRBD2 call cannot be checked. The germline gives CDR1 SGHNT, CDR2 YYREEE (reference sequence). The CDR3 totals 18 residues.

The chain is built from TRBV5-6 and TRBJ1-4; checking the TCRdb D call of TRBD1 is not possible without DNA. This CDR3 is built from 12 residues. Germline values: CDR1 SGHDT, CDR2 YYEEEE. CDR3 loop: CASSLNRQELFF.

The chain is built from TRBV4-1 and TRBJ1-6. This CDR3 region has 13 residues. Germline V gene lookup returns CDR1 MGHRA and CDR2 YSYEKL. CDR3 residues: CASSQESDSPLHF.